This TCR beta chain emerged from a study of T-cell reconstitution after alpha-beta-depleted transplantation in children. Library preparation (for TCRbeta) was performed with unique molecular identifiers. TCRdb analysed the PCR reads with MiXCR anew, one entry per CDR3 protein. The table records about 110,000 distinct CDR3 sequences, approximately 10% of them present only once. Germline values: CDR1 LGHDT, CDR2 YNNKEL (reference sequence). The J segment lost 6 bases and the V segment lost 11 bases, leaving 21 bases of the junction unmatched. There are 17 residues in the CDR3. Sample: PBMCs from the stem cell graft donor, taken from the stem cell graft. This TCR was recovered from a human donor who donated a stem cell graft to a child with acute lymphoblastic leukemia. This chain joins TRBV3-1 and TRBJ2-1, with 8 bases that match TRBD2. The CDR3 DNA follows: TGTGCCTGCACCCAAGAATTGGCGGGAGGAAACCCCAATGAGCAGTTCTTC. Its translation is CACTQELAGGNPNEQFF.